What follows is one T cell receptor beta chain and its context. Its antigen is undetermined. Time point described: week 11, during vaccination. Doses consisted of 300 ug of mutant IDH1 20-mer peptide each, paired with topical imiquimod. The V segment lost 0 bases and the J segment 7 bases; nucleotides outside the gene matches: 7. CDR1 is KGHSH, CDR2 LQKENI, per germline. This CDR3 region has 16 residues. This sample stems from a study of a mutant IDH1 vaccine in newly diagnosed glioma. Study-level background: The patients were given eight vaccinations, one each in weeks 1, 3, 5, 7, 11, 15, 19 and 23. Former treatment meant radiotherapy, temozolomide, or both; the majority had gotten both.

The data were produced by immunoSEQ multiplex PCR, yet TCRdb's version contains in-frame clones alone and is incomplete. The sample lists around 25,000 clones, roughly 80% occurring once. The source was PBMCs, collected from a glioma patient whose treatment included an IDH1 peptide vaccine. The V gene is TRBV18, the J gene TRBJ1-5; TRBD1 matches 9 bases. The source is a woman younger than 35 with glioma. The CDR3 spells CASSPPVGTGMQPQHF. CDR3 in DNA: TGTGCCAGCTCACCACCGGTGGGGACAGGGATGCAGCCCCAGCATTTT.